What follows are 21 T cell receptor beta chains derived from one specimen sequenced in a study of blood T cell repertoires in COVID-19. The protocol was immunoSEQ multiplex PCR, while the TCRdb copy is restricted to in-frame clones and leaves out a portion. The profile covers fewer than 120,000 clones, with about four fifths appearing a single time and approximately 15% taken by the ten largest. The sequencing sample was made of peripheral blood. These receptors were obtained from a woman aged 60-75 years with acute or convalescent COVID-19.

The chain has TRBV7-9 and TRBJ1-4; D is unresolved. Trimming pared 5 bases from V and 5 bases from J, leaving 24 bases between. CDR1 and CDR2 from the germline V gene are SEHNR and FQNEAQ (reference sequence). The CDR3 has 18 residues. The CDR3 spells CASSARGRSLPGNEKLFF. The CDR3 DNA reads as TGTGCCAGCAGCGCACGCGGCCGGTCTCTTCCGGGAAATGAAAAACTGTTTTTT. Using reference TRBV7-9 and TRBJ1-4 for the parts outside the CDR3, the full variable domain is DTGVSQNPRHKITKRGQNVTFRCDPISEHNRLYWYRQTLGQGPEFLTYFQNEAQLEKSRLLSDRFSAERPKGSFSTLEIQRTEQGDSAMYLCASSARGRSLPGNEKLFFGSGTQLSVL.

This clone was picked up one time. The chain links TRBV28 to TRBJ2-1; perhaps TRBD2 as D (7 bases). Germline assignment: CDR1 MDHEN and CDR2 SYDVKM. V was trimmed by 1 base and J by 5 bases, leaving 12 bases between them. The CDR3 length is 15 residues. The CDR3 sequence is CASSLSGGAHNEQFF. CDR3 sequence (DNA): TGTGCCAGCAGTTTATCGGGGGGCGCGCACAATGAGCAGTTCTTC.

V is TRBV11-3 and J is TRBJ1-3, with D hard to call. There are 14 residues in the CDR3. V dropped 0 bases and J dropped 7 bases, with 10 bases sitting between them. Germline CDR1 and CDR2: SGHNT and YENEEA. The CDR3 DNA follows: TGTGCCAGCAGCTTAGATGTGATCCGGAACACCATATATTTT. Amino acid sequence: CASSLDVIRNTIYF.

V gene TRBV7-8 combines with J gene TRBJ2-1; possibly TRBD1 for D (6 bases). Germline assignment: CDR1 SGHVS and CDR2 FQNEAQ. This CDR3 is 15 amino acids long. Trimming took off 3 bases at V and 7 bases at J, with 16 bases between the two ends. In DNA form, the CDR3 reads TGTGCCAGCAGCTTCAGGGGCAACCTTATAAATGAGCAGTTCTTC. Translated: CASSFRGNLINEQFF.

The chain links TRBV11-1 to TRBJ1-1, with 8 positions matching TRBD1. The V gene end was trimmed by 8 bases and the J gene end by 4 bases; junction bases not matched to a gene: 9. Germline CDR1 SGHAT, CDR2 FQDESV (reference sequence). This CDR3 has 14 residues. This chain's CDR3 is CASGGQGGFTEAFF. DNA of the CDR3: TGTGCCAGCGGAGGACAGGGAGGATTCACTGAAGCTTTCTTT.

V usage is TRBV27 and J usage is TRBJ2-1, with TRBD2 matching 9 bases. The germline gives CDR1 MNHEY, CDR2 SMNVEV (reference sequence). Germline trimming cut 5 bases from V and 4 bases from J; bases unmatched to any gene: 15. The CDR3 runs 18 residues. The DNA of the CDR3 is TGTGCCAGCAGTCCCCCGGGGCGGGGGGGCCGTGGGTACAATGAGCAGTTCTTC. This codes for CASSPPGRGGRGYNEQFF.

The V and J genes are TRBV3-1 (or the pseudogene TRBV3-2) and TRBJ1-4, with TRBD1 as a possible D gene (6 bases). Trimming shortened V by 3 bases and J by 1 base, and 15 bases separated the two germline ends. Germline V gene sequence: CDR1 LGHDT, CDR2 YNNKEL (reference sequence). CDR3 length: 17 amino acids. The CDR3 is CASSQKPLQGTNEKLFF. The CDR3 DNA sequence: TGTGCCAGCAGCCAGAAACCCCTACAGGGAACTAATGAAAAACTGTTTTTT.

This rearrangement joins TRBV18 to TRBJ1-1; possibly TRBD1 for D (6 bases). The CDR3 has 15 residues. With 1 base removed from V and 3 bases from J, the gap between germline ends came to 12 bases. Germline CDR1 KGHSH, CDR2 LQKENI. Written as DNA, the CDR3 is TGTGCCAGCTCACCACTGGGGGCTGGGGACACTGAAGCTTTCTTT. This sequence encodes CASSPLGAGDTEAFF.

CDR3 DNA sequence: TGTGCCAGCAGTTTATGGGCCCAAACCCAGGGGGGCTACACCTTC. This gives the protein CASSLWAQTQGGYTF. The chain is built from TRBV28 and TRBJ1-2; D may be TRBD1 (6 bases). CDR3 length: 15 residues. V gave up 0 bases and J gave up 8 bases, with 16 bases separating them. The germline gives CDR1 MDHEN, CDR2 SYDVKM.

V is TRBV7-6 and J is TRBJ2-1; TRBD2 is a possible D gene (6 bases). The CDR3 totals 15 residues. Deletions cut 4 bases from V and 7 bases from J, with 17 bases between. The germline CDR1 and CDR2 sequences are SGHVS and FNYEAQ. This chain's CDR3 is CASSSQAGGLNEQFF. In DNA, the CDR3 is TGTGCCAGCAGCTCCCAGGCCGGGGGACTGAATGAGCAGTTCTTC.

The rearrangement joins TRBV4-3 to TRBJ1-6, with a weak D call TRBD1 (6 bases). V lost 0 bases to trimming and J lost 4 bases, with 13 bases between them. This CDR3 is built from 17 residues. Germline V lookup: CDR1 LGHNA, CDR2 YSLEER. The CDR3 nucleotides read TGCGCCAGCAGCCAAGATCCCCAGGGGAGATATAATTCACCCCTCCACTTT. Protein sequence: CASSQDPQGRYNSPLHF.

This sequence joins TRBV6-1 and TRBJ1-2; 7 bases align to TRBD1. From germline, CDR1 is MNHNS and CDR2 SASEGT. V gave up 3 bases and J gave up 4 bases; unmatched junction bases: 11. CDR3 length: 16 residues. The CDR3 is CASSENTGQLFYGYTF. The CDR3, as DNA: TGTGCCAGCAGTGAGAATACGGGACAGCTCTTCTATGGCTACACCTTC.

This chain uses TRBV28 with TRBJ2-2, with D tentatively TRBD2 (5 bases). The V gene lost 7 bases and the J gene lost 6 bases, with 15 bases spanning the gap. The germline V gene encodes CDR1 MDHEN and CDR2 SYDVKM. CDR3 length: 14 amino acids. CDR3 amino acids: CASTPPEVPGELFF. CDR3 DNA: TGTGCCAGCACCCCCCCGGAGGTTCCCGGGGAGCTGTTTTTT.

The chain uses TRBV28 and TRBJ1-2; no definite D call. The germline V gene encodes CDR1 MDHEN and CDR2 SYDVKM. The V and J ends lost 7 bases and 4 bases respectively, with 10 bases between them. The CDR3 totals 12 residues. The CDR3: CASISSPYGYTF. In DNA, the CDR3 is TGTGCCAGCATTTCTTCCCCCTATGGCTACACCTTC.

Written as DNA, the CDR3 is TGTGCCAGCAGCTTGGACAGGGGGCTTAACGAGCAGTACTTC. This gives the protein CASSLDRGLNEQYF. This chain connects TRBV5-4 to TRBJ2-7, with 9 bases identical to TRBD1. Germline V lookup: CDR1 SGHNT, CDR2 YYREEE (reference sequence). Unmatched junction bases numbered 3, after V lost 0 bases and J lost 5 bases. The CDR3 is 14 amino acids.

In its sample, this clone was seen once. The CDR3 DNA reads as TGTGCCAGCACCCCCGGGGGGTGGGGGCCAGGGGCAGATACGCAGTATTTT. This codes for CASTPGGWGPGADTQYF. The chain has TRBV27 and TRBJ2-3, with D possibly TRBD2 on 7 matching bases. The CDR3 runs to 17 residues. CDR1 is MNHEY and CDR2 is SMNVEV in the germline V gene (reference sequence). Trimming took off 7 bases at V and 4 bases at J, with 24 bases between the two ends.

DNA for the CDR3: TGTGCCACCAGCGGGGGGTGGAATACGCAGTATTTT. Translation gives CATSGGWNTQYF. This rearrangement joins TRBV15 to TRBJ2-3; a possible D gene is TRBD2 (6 bases). Looked up from germline, CDR1 is LNHNV and CDR2 is YYDKDF (reference sequence). The CDR3 is 12 residues long. V shed 5 bases and J shed 7 bases, with 10 bases lying between them. The complete variable domain, with remaining parts taken from reference TRBV15 and TRBJ2-3, reads DAMVIQNPRYQVTQFGKPVTLSCSQTLNHNVMYWYQQKSSQAPKLLFHYYDKDFNNEADTPDNFQSRRPNTSFCFLDIRSPGLGDTAMYLCATSGGWNTQYFGPGTRLTVL.

This chain links TRBV6-2 or TRBV6-3 with TRBJ2-5; a possible D gene is TRBD1 (6 bases). Germline assignment: CDR1 MNHEY and CDR2 SVGEGT. CDR3 length: 15 residues. Trimming shortened V by 6 bases and J by 4 bases, and 18 bases separated the two germline ends. Written as DNA, the CDR3 is TGTGCCAGCAGCCAGACCAGAAACAGGGCAGAGACCCAGTACTTC. Its translation: CASSQTRNRAETQYF.

This clone was observed a handful of times. V usage is TRBV4-1 and J usage is TRBJ2-5; D may be TRBD2 (6 bases). The CDR3 covers 17 residues. Looked up from germline, CDR1 is MGHRA and CDR2 is YSYEKL. With 0 bases removed from V and 0 bases from J, the gap between germline ends came to 14 bases. Here the CDR3 reads CASSQDGGGLYQETQYF. In DNA form, the CDR3 reads TGCGCCAGCAGCCAAGATGGTGGGGGACTCTACCAAGAGACCCAGTACTTC.

The chain is built from TRBV25-1 and TRBJ1-2, with 10 positions matching TRBD1. The CDR3 has 16 amino acids. With V trimmed by 0 bases and J by 5 bases, 6 bases remained unmatched. Germline CDR1 and CDR2: MGHDK and SYGVNS. This chain's CDR3 is CASSEYTRTGGYGYTF. The CDR3 DNA reads as TGTGCCAGCAGTGAATATACTCGGACAGGGGGGTATGGCTACACCTTC.

The chain joins TRBV5-8 to TRBJ1-2; possible D gene TRBD1, 6 bases. This CDR3 comprises 13 residues. V dropped 3 bases and J dropped 5 bases, with 11 bases sitting between them. The germline V gene encodes CDR1 SGHTS and CDR2 YDEGEE. For the CDR3, the DNA is TGTGCCAGCAGCTCCACGAGGGGGTATGGCTACACCTTC. Protein sequence: CASSSTRGYGYTF.